This passage covers 30 T cell receptor beta chains from one sample sequenced in a study of early T cells in non-severe SARS-CoV-2 infection. TCRdb re-called the 5' RACE reads through MiXCR, storing one row per CDR3 protein. The table includes about 66,000 distinct CDR3 sequences, around 20% detected once. The sequencing used whole blood, collected at baseline. The receptors shown here come from an adult who was a healthcare worker with PCR-confirmed SARS-CoV-2 infection or an uninfected control (not recorded which).

V is TRBV3-1 and J is TRBJ2-5; D not certain. The germline V gene encodes CDR1 LGHDT and CDR2 YNNKEL (reference sequence). The CDR3 is 14 amino acids. V was clipped by 1 base and J by 5 bases, with 11 bases between them. Here the CDR3 DNA reads TGTGCCAGCAGCCAAGGCCCTTGGGTGGAGACCCAGTACTTC. Amino acids: CASSQGPWVETQYF.

The chain joins TRBV18 to TRBJ2-7; tentatively, D is TRBD2 (6 bases). The CDR3 sequence is 13 residues long. V shed 3 bases and J shed 7 bases, with 13 bases lying between them. The germline V gene has CDR1 KGHSH and CDR2 LQKENI. In DNA, the CDR3 is TGTGCCAGCTCACCCAGGGAGGTGGGGGAGCAGTACTTC. Its translation is CASSPREVGEQYF. Variable domain in full (rest from reference TRBV18 and TRBJ2-7): NAGVMQNPRHLVRRRGQEARLRCSPMKGHSHVYWYRQLPEEGLKFMVYLQKENIIDESGMPKERFSAEFPKEGPSILRIQQVVRGDSAAYFCASSPREVGEQYFGPGTRLTVT.

Only one count was recorded for this clonotype. The chain carries TRBV11-3 and TRBJ2-2; 10 nucleotides align to TRBD1. V lost 4 bases and J lost 1; bases outside the gene matches: 3. The CDR3 loop spans 16 amino acids. Looked up from germline, CDR1 is SGHNT and CDR2 is YENEEA. CDR3 sequence (DNA): TGTGCCAGCAGCTCTGGGACAGGGGAGAACACCGGGGAGCTGTTTTTT. Translation: CASSSGTGENTGELFF.

This clonotype showed up just a few times. The rearrangement joins TRBV27 to TRBJ1-1, with D possibly TRBD1 on 5 matching bases. Germline CDR1 is MNHEY and CDR2 is SMNVEV (reference sequence). V was trimmed by 5 bases and J by 8 bases, leaving 15 bases between them. This CDR3 has 13 residues. The CDR3 DNA follows: TGTGCCAGCAGTCCGCCGGGTAGGGGCGAAGCTTTCTTT. Residues: CASSPPGRGEAFF.

The CDR3 DNA follows: TGTGCCAGCAGTTATAGAACACCTCGCGGCAATGAGCAGTTCTTC. Its protein is CASSYRTPRGNEQFF. The chain uses TRBV6-2 or TRBV6-3 and TRBJ2-1; D ambiguous. This CDR3 has 15 residues. V lost 3 bases and J 6 bases, leaving 15 bases between the germline ends. The germline CDR1 and CDR2 sequences are MNHEY and SVGEGT.

The chain couples TRBV11-2 to TRBJ2-7; TRBD1 agrees at 8 bases. The CDR3 runs 16 residues. CDR1 is SGHAT, CDR2 FQNNGV, per germline. The trim removed 6 bases at V and 6 bases at J, leaving 16 bases unmatched. The chain's CDR3 is CASSSISGQGRTEQYF. In nucleotides, the CDR3 is TGTGCCAGCAGTTCCATCTCAGGACAGGGAAGAACCGAGCAGTACTTC. The full variable domain, its missing parts supplied by reference TRBV11-2 and TRBJ2-7, is EAGVAQSPRYKIIEKRQSVAFWCNPISGHATLYWYQQILGQGPKLLIQFQNNGVVDDSQLPKDRFSAERLKGVDSTLKIQPAKLEDSAVYLCASSSISGQGRTEQYFGPGTRLTVT.

This clonotype came up a few times. The rearrangement joins TRBV7-3 to TRBJ2-3; TRBD2 aligns across 14 bases. The V segment lost 5 bases and the J segment 5 bases; nucleotides outside the gene matches: 3. CDR1 and CDR2 from the germline V gene are SGHTA and FQGTGA. This CDR3 contains 15 residues. CDR3 sequence: CASSPGLAGVDTQYF. The CDR3 DNA follows: TGTGCCAGCAGCCCGGGACTAGCGGGGGTAGATACGCAGTATTTT.

This clonotype appeared many times. V and J are TRBV2 and TRBJ1-1; D might be TRBD1 (6 bases). Trimming shortened V by 7 bases and J by 1 base, and 10 bases separated the two germline ends. CDR1 and CDR2 (germline): SNHLY, FYNNEI. This CDR3 spans 13 amino acids. CDR3 in amino acids: CASTGQSNTEAFF. CDR3 nucleotide sequence: TGTGCCAGCACCGGACAGTCGAACACTGAAGCTTTCTTT.

This clonotype has more than one count but fewer than ten. The chain recombines TRBV4-1 with TRBJ1-2; tentatively, D is TRBD1 (6 bases). This CDR3 is built from 13 residues. CDR1 and CDR2 (germline): MGHRA, YSYEKL. Trimming shortened V by 0 bases and J by 4 bases, and 6 bases separated the two germline ends. DNA of the CDR3: TGCGCCAGCAGCCAAGAGGGGGCCTATGGCTACACCTTC. Translation: CASSQEGAYGYTF.

This sequence joins TRBV27 and TRBJ1-1; possible D gene TRBD1, 5 bases. V shed 1 base and J shed 6 bases, with 12 bases lying between them. Germline CDR1 is MNHEY and CDR2 is SMNVEV (reference sequence). There are 14 residues in the CDR3. CDR3 nucleotide sequence: TGTGCCAGCAGTTTATGGCAGCTGGGGGCTGAAGCTTTCTTT. Translation gives CASSLWQLGAEAFF.

This clonotype was seen a few times. The CDR3: CASSLATGTEAFF. The CDR3 nucleotides read TGTGCCAGCAGTTTGGCGACGGGGACTGAAGCTTTCTTT. The V gene is TRBV3-1, the J gene TRBJ1-1, with unresolved D. This CDR3 comprises 13 residues. The germline V gene has CDR1 LGHDT and CDR2 YNNKEL (reference sequence). Trimming pared 6 bases from V and 5 bases from J, leaving 13 bases between.

The chain recombines TRBV6-1 with TRBJ2-7, with 9 bases that match TRBD2. CDR3 length: 16 amino acids. CDR1 MNHNS and CDR2 SASEGT come from the germline V gene. The trim removed 7 bases at V and 5 bases at J, leaving 15 bases unmatched. CDR3: CASNVLAGSNPDEQYF. In DNA, the CDR3 is TGTGCCAGCAACGTCCTAGCGGGGAGTAACCCGGACGAGCAGTACTTC.

V and J are TRBV7-2 and TRBJ2-7; D gene uncertain. The V and J ends lost 4 bases and 3 bases respectively, with 7 bases between them. This CDR3 contains 12 residues. Germline values: CDR1 SGHTA, CDR2 FQGNSA. CDR3 amino acids: CASSSTIYEQYF. CDR3 nucleotides: TGTGCCAGCAGCTCGACCATCTACGAGCAGTACTTC.

Ten or more counts support this clonotype. Written as DNA, the CDR3 is TGCAGCGTTGTTGGGGGATTTAATGGCTACACCTTC. The encoded protein is CSVVGGFNGYTF. J is TRBJ1-2 and V is TRBV29-1; D is perhaps TRBD1 (5 bases). V dropped 4 bases and J dropped 6 bases, with 12 bases sitting between them. The CDR3 runs 12 residues. Looked up from germline, CDR1 is SQVTM and CDR2 is ANQGSEA. The variable domain in full, completed from reference TRBV29-1 and TRBJ1-2, reads SAVISQKPSRDICQRGTSLTIQCQVDSQVTMMFWYRQQPGQSLTLIATANQGSEATYESGFVIDKFPISRPNLTFSTLTVSNMSPEDSSIYLCSVVGGFNGYTFGSGTRLTVV.

This clonotype has just a few counts. The rearrangement uses TRBV12-3 or TRBV12-4 and TRBJ1-1, with D uncertain. V lost 6 bases, J lost 5 bases, and 16 bases lay in between. This CDR3 region has 14 residues. The chain's CDR3 is CASSDGPPFTEAFF. The CDR3 nucleotides are TGTGCCAGCAGCGACGGACCGCCGTTTACTGAAGCTTTCTTT.

The DNA of the CDR3 is TGTGCCAGCAGTTTAGGAACGGTCCAGGGGGTGGGCTACGAGCAGTACTTC. As protein: CASSLGTVQGVGYEQYF. The chain employs TRBV27 and TRBJ2-7; 7 positions match TRBD1. The CDR3 runs to 17 residues. V dropped 2 bases and J dropped 3; count of bases not matched to a gene: 13. CDR1 is MNHEY, CDR2 SMNVEV, per germline (reference sequence).

The genes are TRBV5-1 and TRBJ2-7; D is unresolved. Germline V gene sequence: CDR1 SGHRS, CDR2 YFSETQ. The CDR3 totals 13 residues. V was clipped by 3 bases and J by 3 bases, with 10 bases between them. CDR3 sequence: CASSSGRVYEQYF. The CDR3 DNA is TGCGCCAGCAGCTCAGGCAGAGTCTACGAGCAGTACTTC. Complete variable domain (other parts from reference TRBV5-1 and TRBJ2-7): KAGVTQTPRYLIKTRGQQVTLSCSPISGHRSVSWYQQTPGQGLQFLFEYFSETQRNKGNFPGRFSGRQFSNSRSEMNVSTLELGDSALYLCASSSGRVYEQYFGPGTRLTVT.

The V gene is TRBV5-1, the J gene TRBJ1-1; D remains unclear. CDR1 is SGHRS and CDR2 is YFSETQ in the germline V gene. There are 12 residues in the CDR3. The germline V and J ends were trimmed by 0 bases and 3 bases, with 3 bases remaining between them. CDR3 region: CASSLGYTEAFF. The CDR3 coding sequence is TGCGCCAGCAGCTTGGGGTACACTGAAGCTTTCTTT.

In this sample, this clonotype is medium-sized. The chain is built from TRBV2 and TRBJ1-1; D perhaps matches TRBD1 (6 bases). The CDR3 covers 15 residues. V was clipped by 4 bases and J by 6 bases, with 18 bases between them. Germline V CDR1 and CDR2: SNHLY, FYNNEI. The CDR3 reads CASSGRDILGAEAFF. As DNA, the CDR3 is TGTGCCAGCAGTGGCCGGGACATTCTAGGCGCTGAAGCTTTCTTT.

The sample holds a few counts of this clonotype. The chain employs TRBV7-8 and TRBJ2-3; D perhaps matches TRBD2 (6 bases). Trimming left V 7 bases short and J 0 bases short, with 11 bases between. The CDR3 has 14 residues. Germline CDR1 is SGHVS and CDR2 is FQNEAQ. The CDR3 is CASTRGTSTDTQYF. CDR3 bases: TGTGCCAGCACCCGGGGGACTAGCACAGATACGCAGTATTTT.

In this sample, this clonotype turned up a few times. The chain joins TRBV5-4 to TRBJ2-6, with TRBD1 matching over 8 bases. V lost 4 bases and J lost 1; bases outside the gene matches: 7. The CDR3 covers 17 residues. CDR1 and CDR2 (germline): SGHNT, YYREEE (reference sequence). The CDR3 sequence is CASSQQGAGSGANVLTF. In DNA form, the CDR3 reads TGTGCCAGCAGCCAGCAGGGGGCTGGATCTGGGGCCAACGTCCTGACTTTC.

V and J are TRBV12-3 or TRBV12-4 and TRBJ1-1; D is possibly TRBD1 (5 bases). This CDR3 has 14 residues. V was pared by 4 bases and J by 4 bases, with 13 bases between. The CDR3 region has the DNA TGTGCCAGCAGTTCCGGGAGGGGCAGCACTGAAGCTTTCTTT. This gives the protein CASSSGRGSTEAFF.

This clonotype was seen repeatedly, ten times or more. V usage is TRBV2 and J usage is TRBJ2-3, with D unclear. V lost 8 bases and J lost 2, with 17 bases in between. Looked up from germline, CDR1 is SNHLY and CDR2 is FYNNEI. The CDR3 spans 15 residues. CDR3 region: CASENQASSTDTQYF. CDR3 nucleotide sequence: TGTGCCAGCGAGAACCAGGCCTCTTCCACAGATACGCAGTATTTT.

This clonotype was counted between two and nine times. The V call is TRBV19, the J call TRBJ1-1; no clear D. The germline gives CDR1 LNHDA, CDR2 SQIVND (reference sequence). The CDR3 sequence is 11 residues long. V was cut by 3 bases and J by 3 bases, with 2 bases left in between. The CDR3, as DNA: TGTGCCAGTAGTATCTACACTGAAGCTTTCTTT. The encoded protein is CASSIYTEAFF. Full variable domain (missing parts from reference TRBV19 and TRBJ1-1): DGGITQSPKYLFRKEGQNVTLSCEQNLNHDAMYWYRQDPGQGLRLIYYSQIVNDFQKGDIAEGYSVSREKKESFPLTVTSAQKNPTAFYLCASSIYTEAFFGQGTRLTVV.

There are a few counts of this clonotype. V usage is TRBV11-2 and J usage is TRBJ2-4, with D possibly matching TRBD1 (7 bases). V shed 3 bases and J shed 8 bases, with 11 bases lying between them. Looked up from germline, CDR1 is SGHAT and CDR2 is FQNNGV. The CDR3 has 13 residues. The CDR3, as DNA: TGTGCCAGCAGCTTTACAGGGGAGGACATTCAGTACTTC. Its translation is CASSFTGEDIQYF.

The DNA of the CDR3 is TGCGCCAGCAGCCAAGTACGAGGGGGAGGGGAGACCCAGTACTTC. Translation gives CASSQVRGGGETQYF. The chain links TRBV4-1 to TRBJ2-5, with D possibly matching TRBD2 (7 bases). The CDR3 sequence is 15 residues long. CDR1 and CDR2 from the germline V gene are MGHRA and YSYEKL. The V gene lost 1 base and the J gene lost 5 bases, with 14 bases spanning the gap.

J is TRBJ2-3 and V is TRBV7-2; tentative D call: TRBD2 (6 bases). CDR1 is SGHTA, CDR2 FQGNSA, per germline. V dropped 3 bases and J dropped 6 bases, with 13 bases sitting between them. The CDR3 runs 14 residues. Here the CDR3 reads CASSFNGGRDTQYF. The CDR3 DNA sequence: TGTGCCAGCAGCTTTAACGGGGGACGGGATACGCAGTATTTT. Full variable domain (outside the CDR3, taken from reference TRBV7-2 and TRBJ2-3): GAGVSQSPSNKVTEKGKDVELRCDPISGHTALYWYRQSLGQGLEFLIYFQGNSAPDKSGLPSDRFSAERTGGSVSTLTIQRTQQEDSAVYLCASSFNGGRDTQYFGPGTRLTVL.

The CDR3 loop reads CSVIRSTEAFF. The CDR3, as DNA: TGCAGCGTGATACGTTCGACTGAAGCTTTCTTT. V is TRBV29-1 and J is TRBJ1-1; D unclear. V was cut by 6 bases and J by 5 bases, with 10 bases left in between. This CDR3 is 11 amino acids long. Looked up from germline, CDR1 is SQVTM and CDR2 is ANQGSEA.

This clonotype was seen only a few times. V is TRBV10-3 and J is TRBJ2-3; 9 nucleotides align to TRBD1. The CDR3 spans 14 residues. The V and J ends lost 10 bases and 0 bases, in that order; junction bases with no gene match: 5. Germline V gene sequence: CDR1 ENHRY, CDR2 SYGVKD. In DNA, the CDR3 is TGTGCCACGCGGACAGGGGATAGCACAGATACGCAGTATTTT. Translation: CATRTGDSTDTQYF.

This clonotype has a handful of counts. The chain combines TRBV6-1 with TRBJ1-6, with D maybe TRBD1 (6 bases). CDR3 length: 14 residues. CDR1 MNHNS and CDR2 SASEGT come from the germline V gene. V was trimmed by 11 bases and J by 6 bases, leaving 17 bases between them. The CDR3 reads CAVCPGTINSPLHF. For the CDR3, the DNA is TGTGCCGTTTGCCCCGGGACAATTAATTCACCCCTCCACTTT.